This is a list of T cell receptor beta chains from one sample in a study of blood T cell repertoires in COVID-19. Generated by immunoSEQ multiplex PCR, the TCRdb table keeps only in-frame clones and is missing some. The repertoire includes about 15,000 clones, almost 85% of them detected once, and about a quarter sits in the top ten. The specimen was peripheral blood. All receptors derive from a woman in her 70s with active COVID-19. CDR3s include the opening cysteine and the closing phenylalanine or tryptophan. D genes are given only for firm matches. Some rows mark clone size as missing; the rest say once, few, many or name a class of expanded clone.

clone size,D gene,V gene,J gene,CDR3 DNA,CDR3 protein
few,TRBD2,TRBV5-4,TRBJ2-1,TGTGCCAGCAGCTTGGGGGGCGGGAGCTCGTCCTACAATGAGCAGTTCTTC,CASSLGGGSSSYNEQFF
NA,NA,TRBV15,TRBJ1-5,TGTGCCACCAGCAGCTCCAGGGGACTACCGTGGCAGCCCCAGCATTTT,CATSSSRGLPWQPQHF
NA,TRBD1,TRBV9,TRBJ2-1,TGTGCCAGCAGCGTAGCAGGGGACAGGGGTTTAAATGAGCAGTTCTTC,CASSVAGDRGLNEQFF
NA,TRBD1,TRBV12-5,TRBJ2-1,TGTGCTAGTGGCAAGGGACAGGGAAACAATGAGCAGTTCTTC,CASGKGQGNNEQFF
NA,NA,TRBV12-3/TRBV12-4,TRBJ2-7,TGTGCCAGCAGTTTCGGTAGGGGCGTCGAGCAGTACTTC,CASSFGRGVEQYF
NA,TRBD1,TRBV2,TRBJ2-7,TGTGCCAGCAGCCGGGACAGGGGTGGCGAGCAGTACTTC,CASSRDRGGEQYF
NA,NA,TRBV11-2,TRBJ2-2,TGTGCCAGCAGCTTAGATCACGGACTGATGAACACCGGGGAGCTGTTTTTT,CASSLDHGLMNTGELFF
NA,TRBD1,TRBV2,TRBJ2-5,TGTGCCAGCAGTCGGGACAGGGGAGACCAAGAGACCCAGTACTTC,CASSRDRGDQETQYF
NA,TRBD2,TRBV4-2,TRBJ2-3,TGTGCCAGCAGCCAGGGATGGAGCGGGGGCACAGATACGCAGTATTTT,CASSQGWSGGTDTQYF
NA,TRBD1,TRBV5-1,TRBJ2-1,TGCGCCAGCAGCTCGGGACAGCCTAGGAATGAGCAGTTCTTC,CASSSGQPRNEQFF
NA,TRBD1,TRBV4-1,TRBJ1-2,TGCGCCAGCAGCCCCCTATCCGACAGGGCCTATGGCTACACCTTC,CASSPLSDRAYGYTF
NA,NA,TRBV5-6,TRBJ2-7,TGTGCCAGCAGCTTGAAAAGGGGTGAGTTGGGCGAGCAGTACTTC,CASSLKRGELGEQYF
NA,NA,TRBV27,TRBJ1-5,TGTGCCAGCAGTTTAAAGGGGGGGTCTGGGTGGAATCACCAGCCCCAGCATTTT,CASSLKGGSGWNHQPQHF
NA,NA,TRBV7-9,TRBJ2-3,TGTGCCAGCAGCCCTAAGGGGCCAGATACGCAGTATTTT,CASSPKGPDTQYF
NA,NA,TRBV28,TRBJ2-5,TGTGCCAGCAGTTTGATTAGCGGCCAAGAGACCCAGTACTTC,CASSLISGQETQYF
NA,TRBD2,TRBV2,TRBJ2-7,TGTGCCAGCAGTGCCCTTAGCGGGAGGGTCTACGAGCAGTACTTC,CASSALSGRVYEQYF
NA,TRBD1,TRBV4-2,TRBJ2-7,TGTGCCAGCAGCCAAGAAGAGCGCAGGGGGCATTACGAGCAGTACTTC,CASSQEERRGHYEQYF
NA,NA,TRBV3-1/TRBV3-2,TRBJ1-2,TGTGCCAGCAGCCAGGGAGTAAACTATGGCTACACCTTC,CASSQGVNYGYTF
once,TRBD2,TRBV7-2,TRBJ2-1,TGTGCCAGCAGCCCAAGGGGGACTAGCGGGAGGGCCGGACAGTTCTTC,CASSPRGTSGRAGQFF
NA,TRBD1,TRBV6-2/TRBV6-3,TRBJ1-5,TGTGCCAGCAGTTACACCGCCACTACAGGGGGCGCGGATCAGCCCCAGCATTTT,CASSYTATTGGADQPQHF
NA,NA,TRBV11-2,TRBJ2-3,TGTGCCAGCAGCCCCTACGACAGCGGCACAGATACGCAGTATTTT,CASSPYDSGTDTQYF
few,NA,TRBV6-2/TRBV6-3,TRBJ2-7,TGTGCCAGCAGTTACTCGACAGGTCACGAGCAGTACTTC,CASSYSTGHEQYF
NA,NA,TRBV4-2,TRBJ2-2,TGTGCCAGCAGCCCAGGCACCGGGGAGCTGTTTTTT,CASSPGTGELFF
NA,NA,TRBV20-1,TRBJ1-1,TGCAGTGCTAGACGGAACACTGAAGCTTTCTTT,CSARRNTEAFF
once,NA,TRBV6-5,TRBJ1-5,TGTGCCACCTTAGAAAATAATCAGCCCCAGCATTTT,CATLENNQPQHF
NA,TRBD2,TRBV5-1,TRBJ2-7,TGCGCCAGCAGCTTAGGTCTAGCGGGAGGTGGCTACGAGCAGTACTTC,CASSLGLAGGGYEQYF
NA,NA,TRBV5-4,TRBJ1-4,TGTGCCAGCAGCTTAAGACAGCCTTCTAATGAAAAACTGTTTTTT,CASSLRQPSNEKLFF
NA,TRBD2,TRBV19,TRBJ2-3,TGTGCCAGTACCTCGCCTAGCGGGAGAGGGGAGGATACGCAGTATTTT,CASTSPSGRGEDTQYF
NA,NA,TRBV7-3,TRBJ2-2,TGTGCCAGCAGCTTAACCCCTCCGGGACTTCGTTACACCGGGGAGCTGTTTTTT,CASSLTPPGLRYTGELFF
NA,NA,TRBV3-1/TRBV3-2,TRBJ2-7,TGTGCCAGCAGCCAAGAAGGAGACCGTGGCTACGAGCAGTACTTC,CASSQEGDRGYEQYF
NA,NA,TRBV4-1,TRBJ2-3,TGCGCCAGCAGCCGAGACACGCGGGATACGCAGTATTTT,CASSRDTRDTQYF
NA,NA,TRBV7-6,TRBJ1-1,TGTGCCAGCAGCCAAGGCAGGGGCGCTCCTATGAACACTGAAGCTTTCTTT,CASSQGRGAPMNTEAFF
once,TRBD1,TRBV6-5,TRBJ1-1,TGTGCCAGCAGTTTCTTACAGGGGGGGGATAACACTGAAGCTTTCTTT,CASSFLQGGDNTEAFF
NA,TRBD2,TRBV7-9,TRBJ2-7,TGTGCCAGCAGCTTTCTAGCGGGAGTCGACTACGAGCAGTACTTC,CASSFLAGVDYEQYF
NA,NA,TRBV7-7,TRBJ2-5,TGTGCTAGCAGCTTAGTGATTAGAGAGACCCAGTACTTC,CASSLVIRETQYF
NA,NA,TRBV5-1,TRBJ2-7,TGCGCCAGCAGCTTGGGGCGGGGGCCCCCCCCTGCCTACGAGCAGTACTTC,CASSLGRGPPPAYEQYF
once,NA,TRBV5-4,TRBJ2-1,TGTGCCAGCAGCTCACCCGCTTCTTCAGTCGACAATGAGCAGTTCTTC,CASSSPASSVDNEQFF
NA,NA,TRBV7-2,TRBJ2-7,TGTGCCAGCAGCTTCCAGGACTACCGTCCCTACGAGCAGTACTTC,CASSFQDYRPYEQYF
once,TRBD1,TRBV28,TRBJ2-7,TGTGCCAGCAAATTGGGACAGTCCTACGAGCAGTACTTC,CASKLGQSYEQYF
NA,NA,TRBV7-9,TRBJ2-7,TGTGCCAGCAGCTTACAGACCTACGAGCAGTACTTC,CASSLQTYEQYF
NA,TRBD2,TRBV19,TRBJ2-1,TGTGCCAGTAGTAGACTAGCGGGGGGATACAATGAGCAGTTCTTC,CASSRLAGGYNEQFF
NA,NA,TRBV6-5,TRBJ1-1,TGTGCCAGTACCTGGGGGCGAAACACTGAAGCTTTCTTT,CASTWGRNTEAFF
NA,NA,TRBV18,TRBJ2-2,TGTGCCAGCTCACCAGGCAGGGTTACGAACACCGGGGAGCTGTTTTTT,CASSPGRVTNTGELFF
NA,NA,TRBV5-1,TRBJ2-2,TGCGCCAGCAGGGGGGGTGCGAGACAGGGAACCGGGGAGCTGTTTTTT,CASRGGARQGTGELFF
NA,NA,TRBV5-5,TRBJ2-3,TGTGCCAGCAGCACGATGACGGAGAGTACAGATACGCAGTATTTT,CASSTMTESTDTQYF